Each of the 29 T cell receptor beta chains below was sequenced from the same sample in a study of shared clonotypes between healthy human individuals. Terminally differentiated effector memory CD45RA+ cells were left out of the naive CD8 fraction, which was CD45RO-negative and positively selected for CCR7. Here immunoSEQ multiplex PCR was the method, and the copy in TCRdb shows in-frame clones only, minus some. The table shows roughly 2.1 million clones, with roughly 91% occurring only once. Sequenced: naive CD8+ T cells from PBMCs. The receptors were sampled from a man between 18 and 29 years old in good health. Some clones in this sample may be carry-over from other donors' samples.

This clone has only one observation. The chain combines TRBV27 with TRBJ2-5; the D gene is possibly TRBD2 (5 bases). The CDR3 runs to 15 residues. Trimming pared 11 bases from V and 4 bases from J, leaving 23 bases between. Germline V gene sequence: CDR1 MNHEY, CDR2 SMNVEV (reference sequence). The CDR3 DNA reads as TGTGCCTCGGCTTCAGAACACGGACGGGGAGAGACCCAGTACTTC. It encodes CASASEHGRGETQYF.

The genes are TRBV4-1 and TRBJ2-4; no firm D call. The CDR3 loop spans 12 amino acids. With 0 bases removed from V and 11 bases from J, the gap between germline ends came to 8 bases. Germline V lookup: CDR1 MGHRA, CDR2 YSYEKL. In nucleotides, the CDR3 is TGCGCCAGCAGCCAAGATGGAGTCCTTCAGTACTTC. This gives the protein CASSQDGVLQYF.

The chain joins TRBV7-9 to TRBJ2-1; tentatively, D is TRBD1 (6 bases). Trimming removed 4 bases at V and 8 bases at J, with 15 bases between. Germline CDR1 is SEHNR and CDR2 is FQNEAQ (reference sequence). The CDR3 has 14 residues. CDR3 coding DNA: TGTGCCAGCAGCTCCGGACAGCCTTTCGATGAGCAGTTCTTC. Amino acid sequence: CASSSGQPFDEQFF.

This chain uses TRBV21-1 with TRBJ1-5; no check of the table's D call, TRBD1, against the DNA was made. TRBV21-1 is termed a pseudogene. The CDR3 sequence is 18 residues long. In nucleotides, the CDR3 is TGTGCCAGCAGCACACGGGACAGCTCCCGGGGAGGCAATCAGCCCCAGCATTTT. Its protein is CASSTRDSSRGGNQPQHF.

The gene calls are TRBV14 and TRBJ1-1, with 7 nucleotides matching TRBD1. V lost 5 bases and J lost 1; bases outside the gene matches: 7. Germline CDR1 and CDR2: SGHDN and FVKESK. The CDR3 is 15 residues long. In DNA form, the CDR3 reads TGTGCCAGCAGCGCACAGGGGTACGCGAACACTGAAGCTTTCTTT. Translation: CASSAQGYANTEAFF. Combining the CDR3 with reference TRBV14 and TRBJ1-1 gives the whole variable domain EAGVTQFPSHSVIEKGQTVTLRCDPISGHDNLYWYRRVMGKEIKFLLHFVKESKQDESGMPNNRFLAERTGGTYSTLKVQPAELEDSGVYFCASSAQGYANTEAFFGQGTRLTVV.

The V call is TRBV7-9, the J call TRBJ2-7; TRBD2 agrees at 8 bases. Germline CDR1 reads SEHNR; CDR2 reads FQNEAQ (reference sequence). The CDR3 totals 14 residues. J gave up 2 bases and V 2 bases, and 2 bases lay outside the gene matches. CDR3: CASSLTSGTYEQYF. CDR3 coding DNA: TGTGCCAGCAGCTTAACTAGCGGTACCTACGAGCAGTACTTC.

Of note for this clone: Other DNA sequences in this specimen translate into the identical CDR3. The rearrangement joins TRBV27 to TRBJ2-7; 7 bases are shared with TRBD1. Germline CDR1 and CDR2: MNHEY and SMNVEV (reference sequence). Germline trimming cut 4 bases from V and 0 bases from J; bases unmatched to any gene: 3. The CDR3 consists of 14 residues. The CDR3 region is CASSYRDSSYEQYF. The CDR3 region has the DNA TGTGCCAGCAGTTACCGGGACAGCTCCTACGAGCAGTACTTC.

The chain has TRBV28 and TRBJ1-2; D is uncertain. This CDR3 has 14 residues. V dropped 7 bases and J dropped 4 bases, with 16 bases sitting between them. The germline gives CDR1 MDHEN, CDR2 SYDVKM. CDR3 bases: TGTGCCAGCACCATGGAGGGCTATGGCTATGGCTACACCTTC. It encodes CASTMEGYGYGYTF.

This clone came up once. The rearrangement links TRBV30 to TRBJ2-2; D unclear. The V end lost 3 bases, the J end lost 6 bases, and 11 bases lay between the germline ends. Per germline, CDR1 GTSNPN and CDR2 SVGIG (reference sequence). The CDR3 totals 13 residues. CDR3 bases: TGTGCCTGGAGGCTAGTGGGTTCCGGGGAGCTGTTTTTT. Translating gives CAWRLVGSGELFF.

V gene TRBV7-9 combines with J gene TRBJ1-2; D unclear. This CDR3 is built from 16 residues. Germline V gene sequence: CDR1 SEHNR, CDR2 FQNEAQ (reference sequence). The V end was cut by 5 bases, the J end by 6 bases, with 22 bases between. Written as DNA, the CDR3 is TGTGCCAGCAGCGAACTTCCTCGATCACACGGGGATGGCTACACCTTC. Its translation is CASSELPRSHGDGYTF.

The count of this clone is one. The rearrangement links TRBV19 to TRBJ2-1; TRBD2 matches 11 bases. The CDR3 is 15 residues long. Germline CDR1 reads LNHDA; CDR2 reads SQIVND (reference sequence). J gave up 9 bases and V 1 base, and 5 bases lay outside the gene matches. For the CDR3, the DNA is TGTGCCAGTAGTATAGGGGGCCTAGCGGGAGGTGAGCAGTTCTTC. Protein sequence: CASSIGGLAGGEQFF.

CDR3 coding DNA: TGTGCCAGCAGTTTATCGACCGGATCCCAGCCCCAGCATTTT. Translating gives CASSLSTGSQPQHF. J is TRBJ1-5 and V is TRBV27, with unresolved D. The germline gives CDR1 MNHEY, CDR2 SMNVEV (reference sequence). V was cut by 0 bases and J by 7 bases, with 10 bases left in between. The CDR3 runs to 14 residues.

The gene calls are TRBV15 and TRBJ2-1, with TRBD2 matching over 7 bases. J gave up 6 bases and V 3 bases, and 8 bases lay outside the gene matches. The CDR3 loop spans 15 amino acids. CDR1 is LNHNV and CDR2 is YYDKDF in the germline V gene (reference sequence). CDR3 nucleotides: TGTGCCACCAGCAGTGGCGGGAGTAGGGGCAATGAGCAGTTCTTC. Protein sequence: CATSSGGSRGNEQFF.

The chain employs TRBV10-3 and TRBJ2-1; unclear D gene. This CDR3 region has 12 residues. Trimming stripped 3 bases from V and 9 bases from J, with 9 bases between. Germline CDR1 reads ENHRY; CDR2 reads SYGVKD. CDR3 DNA: TGTGCCATCAGTGATTTGGCTTCTGAGCAGTTCTTC. Its translation is CAISDLASEQFF.

This chain joins TRBV7-9 and TRBJ2-7, with 11 bases lining up with TRBD1. V was pared by 2 bases and J by 4 bases, with 13 bases of the junction left unmatched. CDR3 size: 18 residues. Germline values: CDR1 SEHNR, CDR2 FQNEAQ (reference sequence). CDR3 sequence: CASSLSQAGTGGTYEQYF. In DNA, the CDR3 is TGTGCCAGCAGCTTATCTCAAGCTGGGACAGGGGGGACTTACGAGCAGTACTTC.

Here the CDR3 DNA reads TGTGCCAGCAGCTTGCACGGGAACACTGAAGCTTTCTTT. It codes for CASSLHGNTEAFF. V and J are TRBV5-8 and TRBJ1-1; no definite D call. This CDR3 has 13 amino acids. Deletions cut 1 base from V and 1 base from J, with 5 bases between. CDR1 is SGHTS and CDR2 is YDEGEE in the germline V gene.

The count of this clone is one. The genes are TRBV10-3 and TRBJ2-2; D might be TRBD1 (5 bases). CDR3 length: 14 amino acids. From germline, CDR1 is ENHRY and CDR2 SYGVKD. V was cut by 8 bases and J by 1 base, with 11 bases left in between. CDR3 coding DNA: TGTGCCATCGGGGCTACAGAGAACACCGGGGAGCTGTTTTTT. Translation gives CAIGATENTGELFF.

The chain has TRBV7-9 and TRBJ2-6, with TRBD1 matching 10 bases. Trimming at V came to 5 bases and at J to 1 base, leaving 8 bases not matched to a gene. Germline V CDR1 and CDR2: SEHNR, FQNEAQ (reference sequence). This CDR3 comprises 18 residues. The CDR3 sequence is CASSTVRQGASGANVLTF. In DNA form, the CDR3 reads TGTGCCAGCAGCACTGTACGACAGGGGGCATCTGGGGCCAACGTCCTGACTTTC. Based on the CDR3 plus reference TRBV7-9 and TRBJ2-6, the full variable domain is DTGVSQNPRHKITKRGQNVTFRCDPISEHNRLYWYRQTLGQGPEFLTYFQNEAQLEKSRLLSDRFSAERPKGSFSTLEIQRTEQGDSAMYLCASSTVRQGASGANVLTFGAGSRLTVL.

The chain is built from TRBV11-2 and TRBJ2-5; D is undetermined. V lost 5 bases, J lost 2 bases, and 15 bases lay in between. CDR1 is SGHAT and CDR2 is FQNNGV in the germline V gene. The CDR3 has 15 amino acids. This CDR3 is CASSPPLAVQETQYF. In DNA, the CDR3 is TGTGCCAGCAGCCCCCCGTTGGCAGTACAAGAGACCCAGTACTTC.

The V gene is TRBV4-1, the J gene TRBJ2-3, with D possibly matching TRBD2 (6 bases). CDR1 and CDR2 (germline): MGHRA, YSYEKL. The V gene lost 6 bases and the J gene lost 1 base, with 14 bases spanning the gap. CDR3 size: 15 residues. The CDR3 DNA follows: TGCGCCAGCAGGGAGGGGCGGAGGCGCACAGATACGCAGTATTTT. This sequence encodes CASREGRRRTDTQYF.

The chain employs TRBV19 and TRBJ2-5, with 9 bases identical to TRBD2. The CDR3 is 14 residues long. V lost 7 bases to trimming and J lost 3 bases; unmatched junction nucleotides: 6. Germline values: CDR1 LNHDA, CDR2 SQIVND (reference sequence). CDR3 sequence (DNA): TGTGCCAGTACCCAGATAGCGGGAGAAGAGACCCAGTACTTC. Protein product: CASTQIAGEETQYF.

The rearrangement uses TRBV11-2 and TRBJ2-2, with 7 bases that match TRBD2. The trim removed 1 base at V and 3 bases at J, leaving 8 bases unmatched. The CDR3 covers 17 residues. Germline V gives CDR1 SGHAT, CDR2 FQNNGV. CDR3: CASSLVGREWDTGELFF. The CDR3 DNA reads as TGTGCCAGCAGCTTAGTTGGGCGGGAGTGGGACACCGGGGAGCTGTTTTTT.

The rearrangement joins TRBV5-4 to TRBJ2-5; 7 bases are shared with TRBD2. The CDR3 is made up of 14 amino acids. V lost 4 bases and J lost 5; bases outside the gene matches: 8. CDR1 and CDR2 from the germline V gene are SGHNT and YYREEE (reference sequence). CDR3 in DNA: TGTGCCAGCAGCCAGCGGGATAGGTGGGAGACCCAGTACTTC. This sequence encodes CASSQRDRWETQYF.

J is TRBJ2-1 and V is TRBV7-6; D may be TRBD2 (5 bases). The length of the CDR3 is 14 residues. V was trimmed by 9 bases and J by 2 bases, leaving 14 bases between them. Per the germline V gene, CDR1 is SGHVS and CDR2 is FNYEAQ. CDR3 bases: TGTGCCAGTTCGACCAGCGGACCCTACAATGAGCAGTTCTTC. This sequence encodes CASSTSGPYNEQFF.

The V gene is TRBV28, the J gene TRBJ2-7; D is ambiguous. CDR1 is MDHEN, CDR2 SYDVKM, per germline. This CDR3 is built from 14 residues. Trimming left V 2 bases short and J 2 bases short, with 10 bases between. The CDR3 DNA reads as TGTGCCAGCAGTTTACAGGCAGCTGCCTACGAGCAGTACTTC. The encoded protein is CASSLQAAAYEQYF.

This chain links TRBV6-5 with TRBJ1-6, with D perhaps TRBD1 (6 bases). The CDR3 runs to 14 residues. CDR1 and CDR2 (germline): MNHEY, SVGAGI. The V end lost 0 bases, the J end lost 9 bases, and 9 bases lay between the germline ends. Here the CDR3 DNA reads TGTGCCAGCAGTTACTCGGAGGGGGGTTCACCCCTCCACTTT. Amino acid sequence: CASSYSEGGSPLHF.

The chain joins TRBV7-9 to TRBJ2-7, with TRBD2 matching 11 bases. The CDR3 has 14 amino acids. V shed 3 bases and J 6 bases; nucleotides not matched to a gene: 4. Germline assignment: CDR1 SEHNR and CDR2 FQNEAQ (reference sequence). CDR3 in amino acids: CASSFGGTSGEQYF. In nucleotides, the CDR3 is TGTGCCAGCAGCTTCGGAGGGACTAGCGGCGAGCAGTACTTC.

In nucleotides, the CDR3 is TGTGCCAGTAGTGCAGGGGGCGGAGGAACTGAAGCTTTCTTT. Its translation: CASSAGGGGTEAFF. V and J are TRBV19 and TRBJ1-1; 8 bases match TRBD1. The CDR3 covers 14 residues. V was pared by 5 bases and J by 5 bases, with 7 bases of the junction left unmatched. Germline loops: CDR1 LNHDA, CDR2 SQIVND (reference sequence). Full variable domain (missing parts from reference TRBV19 and TRBJ1-1): DGGITQSPKYLFRKEGQNVTLSCEQNLNHDAMYWYRQDPGQGLRLIYYSQIVNDFQKGDIAEGYSVSREKKESFPLTVTSAQKNPTAFYLCASSAGGGGTEAFFGQGTRLTVV.

This rearrangement joins TRBV2 to TRBJ2-7, with no clear D. This CDR3 is 14 amino acids long. V was clipped by 1 base and J by 4 bases, with 11 bases between them. Germline V gene data show CDR1 as SNHLY and CDR2 as FYNNEI. The CDR3 region has the DNA TGTGCCAGCAGTGAAGGCCTAACAGATTACGAGCAGTACTTC. Translation: CASSEGLTDYEQYF.